One and the same sample provided the 27 T cell receptor beta chains below, sequenced in a study of blood T cell repertoires in COVID-19. Libraries were prepared by immunoSEQ multiplex PCR; TCRdb keeps only in-frame clonotypes and omits some of them. In the table there are 120,000 or so clones, 80% of which are singletons. The sequencing sample was made of peripheral blood. The receptors stem from a human donor in a cohort sampled during active COVID-19.

The DNA for the CDR3 is TGTGCCAGCAGCCAAGGGGCAGGAAACTACTATGGCTACACCTTC. Its protein is CASSQGAGNYYGYTF. The J gene is TRBJ1-2, the V gene TRBV3-1 (or the pseudogene TRBV3-2); D is unclear. The CDR3 extends over 15 amino acids. Deletions cut 1 base from V and 3 bases from J, with 12 bases between. Per the germline V gene, CDR1 is LGHDT and CDR2 is YNNKEL (reference sequence).

The chain joins TRBV24-1 to TRBJ2-1; the D is unclear. Deletions cut 3 bases from V and 10 bases from J, with 21 bases between. CDR3 size: 16 residues. Germline V lookup: CDR1 KGHDR, CDR2 SFDVKD. CDR3 DNA sequence: TGTGCCACCAGTGATCGCGGTTCCAACCAGCTTGAGGAGCAGTTCTTC. Translation gives CATSDRGSNQLEEQFF.

The V call is TRBV14, the J call TRBJ2-1; TRBD2 matches 11 bases. The CDR3 runs to 16 residues. Germline V gives CDR1 SGHDN, CDR2 FVKESK. V dropped 5 bases and J dropped 3; count of bases not matched to a gene: 6. DNA for the CDR3: TGTGCCAGCAGCTTGGGACTAGCGGCCTACTACAATGAGCAGTTCTTC. Translating gives CASSLGLAAYYNEQFF. The whole variable domain, remainder taken from reference TRBV14 and TRBJ2-1, is EAGVTQFPSHSVIEKGQTVTLRCDPISGHDNLYWYRRVMGKEIKFLLHFVKESKQDESGMPNNRFLAERTGGTYSTLKVQPAELEDSGVYFCASSLGLAAYYNEQFFGPGTRLTVL.

This chain links TRBV12-3 or TRBV12-4 with TRBJ2-1, with D perhaps matching TRBD1 (6 bases). Trimming removed 2 bases at V and 12 bases at J, with 11 bases between. The CDR3 runs to 12 residues. The CDR3 DNA reads TGTGCCAGCAGTTTATTACAGGGCGGGCAGTTCTTC. It codes for CASSLLQGGQFF.

The gene calls are TRBV7-8 and TRBJ1-3; maybe TRBD1 (5 bases). The ends were cut back, 2 bases at V and 2 bases at J, with 10 bases in the middle. Germline V lookup: CDR1 SGHVS, CDR2 FQNEAQ. The CDR3 runs 15 residues. The CDR3 coding sequence is TGTGCCAGCAGCTTATTGGGGGGGGCTGGAAACACCATATATTTT. It specifies CASSLLGGAGNTIYF.

The chain employs TRBV6-2 or TRBV6-3 and TRBJ2-7; D is perhaps TRBD1 (6 bases). The CDR3 has 15 residues. Looked up from germline, CDR1 is MNHEY and CDR2 is SVGEGT. Trimming took 6 bases from V and 5 from J, leaving 20 bases between them. The CDR3 loop reads CASSLQGPNSHEQYF. CDR3 DNA sequence: TGTGCCAGCAGCCTACAGGGCCCGAACAGCCACGAGCAGTACTTC.

This clone was picked up one time. This sequence joins TRBV4-3 and TRBJ1-2, with D unclear. The CDR3 covers 14 residues. CDR1 LGHNA and CDR2 YSLEER come from the germline V gene. V lost 0 bases and J 2 bases, leaving 7 bases between the germline ends. The DNA for the CDR3 is TGCGCCAGCAGCCAAGAGTACACCAACTATGGCTACACCTTC. Its protein product is CASSQEYTNYGYTF.

The table lists this clone with a few counts. The chain employs TRBV6-6 and TRBJ1-5; no reliable D call. The germline gives CDR1 MNHNY, CDR2 SVGAGI (reference sequence). This CDR3 is 14 amino acids long. With 3 bases removed from V and 2 bases from J, the gap between germline ends came to 8 bases. For the CDR3, the DNA is TGTGCCAGCAGTTATGAGAGCGGCAATCAGCCCCAGCATTTT. It translates to CASSYESGNQPQHF.

The J gene is TRBJ1-2, the V gene TRBV9; D call uncertain. V lost 0 bases to trimming and J lost 4 bases, with 13 bases between them. Per germline, CDR1 SGDLS and CDR2 YYNGEE. The CDR3 is made up of 15 amino acids. CDR3 loop: CASSVATEGRYGYTF. The CDR3 coding sequence is TGTGCCAGCAGCGTAGCTACCGAGGGTCGCTATGGCTACACCTTC.

V usage is TRBV14 and J usage is TRBJ1-1; maybe TRBD1 (5 bases). Deletions cut 4 bases from V and 3 bases from J, with 9 bases between. The germline V gene encodes CDR1 SGHDN and CDR2 FVKESK. The CDR3 contains 13 residues. CDR3 coding DNA: TGTGCCAGCAGCCTTGGACAATACACTGAAGCTTTCTTT. Translation gives CASSLGQYTEAFF.

The CDR3 bases are TGCGCCAGCAGCCCTATGGGGGGGGTCGTTAACAATGAGCAGTTCTTC. This sequence encodes CASSPMGGVVNNEQFF. The genes are TRBV4-1 and TRBJ2-1; 7 bases fit TRBD2. This CDR3 is 16 amino acids long. Unmatched junction bases numbered 11, after V lost 4 bases and J lost 5 bases. From germline, CDR1 is MGHRA and CDR2 YSYEKL.

J is TRBJ1-1 and V is TRBV3-1 (or the pseudogene TRBV3-2); TRBD1 matches 7 bases. The germline CDR1 and CDR2 sequences are LGHDT and YNNKEL (reference sequence). CDR3 length equals 14 residues. V trimming: 0 bases; J trimming: 7 bases; junction bases outside the gene matches: 5. The CDR3 bases are TGTGCCAGCAGCCAAGATCCATCAGGGGGTGAAGCTTTCTTT. Translation gives CASSQDPSGGEAFF.

The rearrangement links TRBV12-3 or TRBV12-4 to TRBJ2-1; possible D gene TRBD2, 6 bases. The V end was cut by 7 bases, the J end by 9 bases, with 13 bases between. The CDR3 length is 12 residues. For the CDR3, the DNA is TGTGCCAGCACCAACGGGGGTCCTGAGCAGTTCTTC. Amino acid sequence: CASTNGGPEQFF.

This sequence joins TRBV3-1 (or the pseudogene TRBV3-2) and TRBJ1-2, with 9 bases matching TRBD1. The CDR3 is 16 amino acids. Germline assignment: CDR1 LGHDT and CDR2 YNNKEL (reference sequence). The V gene end was trimmed by 5 bases and the J gene end by 7 bases; junction bases not matched to a gene: 14. The CDR3 DNA reads TGTGCCAGCAGCATGCAAACCGGGACAGGGACGGGTGGCTACACCTTC. It specifies CASSMQTGTGTGGYTF.

This clone is a singleton in its sample. The chain couples TRBV30 to TRBJ1-1; weak D call: TRBD1 (6 bases). Germline lookup yields CDR1 GTSNPN and CDR2 SVGIG (reference sequence). The CDR3 is 15 residues long. Trimming cost V 2 bases and J 0 bases, with 13 bases left between them. The CDR3 nucleotides are TGTGCCTGGAGTCGAGGGGGGGCTTTGAACACTGAAGCTTTCTTT. Its protein is CAWSRGGALNTEAFF.

The chain couples TRBV10-1 to TRBJ2-7; a weak D match, TRBD2 (5 bases). This CDR3 contains 15 residues. Germline CDR1 and CDR2: WNHNN and SYGVQD (reference sequence). The germline V and J ends were trimmed by 10 bases and 1 base, with 20 bases remaining between them. The CDR3 DNA follows: TGCGCCATCCCGGGGTGGTTGGTGCCTTCCTACGAGCAGTACTTC. Its translation: CAIPGWLVPSYEQYF.

V usage is TRBV28 and J usage is TRBJ1-6; a possible D gene is TRBD1 (6 bases). This CDR3 spans 15 amino acids. Germline assignment: CDR1 MDHEN and CDR2 SYDVKM. V was cut by 3 bases and J by 8 bases, with 14 bases left in between. The DNA of the CDR3 is TGTGCCAGCAGTTTGCAAGGACAGCGCCATTCACCCCTCCACTTT. This encodes CASSLQGQRHSPLHF. Full variable domain (outside the CDR3, taken from reference TRBV28 and TRBJ1-6): DVKVTQSSRYLVKRTGEKVFLECVQDMDHENMFWYRQDPGLGLRLIYFSYDVKMKEKGDIPEGYSVSREKKERFSLILESASTNQTSMYLCASSLQGQRHSPLHFGNGTRLTVT.

There are a few counts of this clone. This rearrangement joins TRBV5-4 to TRBJ2-5; D perhaps matches TRBD2 (5 bases). V lost 3 bases to trimming and J lost 1 base, with 10 bases between them. The CDR3 is 14 amino acids. Germline CDR1 SGHNT, CDR2 YYREEE (reference sequence). The CDR3 loop reads CASSSGLSQETQYF. CDR3 sequence (DNA): TGTGCCAGCAGCTCCGGACTTTCCCAAGAGACCCAGTACTTC.

V is TRBV6-6 and J is TRBJ2-2; 8 nucleotides line up with TRBD1. With 7 bases clipped from V and 4 bases from J, the junction kept 5 bases outside the gene matches. This CDR3 spans 14 amino acids. The germline V gene encodes CDR1 MNHNY and CDR2 SVGAGI (reference sequence). Here the CDR3 reads CASTAGQATGELFF. CDR3 coding DNA: TGTGCCAGCACCGCGGGACAGGCCACCGGGGAGCTGTTTTTT.

This clone was recorded only once. This chain joins TRBV21-1 and TRBJ1-1; TRBD1, the table's D call, was not compared with the DNA. TRBV21-1 is classified as a pseudogene. This CDR3 has 18 residues. DNA of the CDR3: TGTGCCAGCAGCCTTACATCAGGGGGTCTAATTCTCAACACTGAAGCTTTCTTT. It encodes CASSLTSGGLILNTEAFF.

The CDR3 here is CASSPRDRLSYEQYF. Here the CDR3 DNA reads TGTGCCAGCAGCCCGCGGGACAGGCTTTCCTACGAGCAGTACTTC. The chain is built from TRBV3-1 (or the pseudogene TRBV3-2) and TRBJ2-7; 8 bases are shared with TRBD1. Unmatched junction bases numbered 6, after V lost 4 bases and J lost 1 base. CDR1 and CDR2 from the germline V gene are LGHDT and YNNKEL (reference sequence). The CDR3 has 15 residues.

The V call is TRBV7-3, the J call TRBJ2-5; TRBD1 is a possible D gene (5 bases). Trimming shortened V by 2 bases and J by 3 bases, and 34 bases separated the two germline ends. The CDR3 is made up of 22 amino acids. Per the germline V gene, CDR1 is SGHTA and CDR2 is FQGTGA. CDR3 nucleotide sequence: TGTGCCAGCAGCTTAGGCAGGGTGGCCTCCGAGCACGATCACGCAGAAAAAGAGACCCAGTACTTC. It is translated as CASSLGRVASEHDHAEKETQYF. The whole variable domain, remainder taken from reference TRBV7-3 and TRBJ2-5, is GAGVSQTPSNKVTEKGKYVELRCDPISGHTALYWYRQSLGQGPEFLIYFQGTGAADDSGLPNDRFFAVRPEGSVSTLKIQRTERGDSAVYLCASSLGRVASEHDHAEKETQYFGPGTRLLVL.

This clone was found once. The rearrangement uses TRBV9 and TRBJ2-1; 13 nucleotides align to TRBD2. Per germline, CDR1 SGDLS and CDR2 YYNGEE. This CDR3 region has 16 residues. The junction had 4 bases not matched to a gene; V was cut back by 2 bases and J by 5 bases. The CDR3 protein is CASSVAGLAGNNEQFF. CDR3 sequence (DNA): TGTGCCAGCAGCGTCGCGGGACTAGCGGGGAACAATGAGCAGTTCTTC.

This chain links TRBV6-5 with TRBJ1-4; tentative D call: TRBD1 (5 bases). The V and J ends lost 6 bases and 8 bases respectively, with 10 bases between them. The CDR3 covers 12 residues. Looked up from germline, CDR1 is MNHEY and CDR2 is SVGAGI. For the CDR3, the DNA is TGTGCCAGCAGAACAGGAGAGGAAAAACTGTTTTTT. This encodes CASRTGEEKLFF.

The chain recombines TRBV28 with TRBJ1-3, with D unresolved. V lost 3 bases and J 0 bases, leaving 3 bases between the germline ends. Germline V gene sequence: CDR1 MDHEN, CDR2 SYDVKM. The CDR3 length is 13 residues. The CDR3 reads CASSLSSGNTIYF. CDR3 sequence (DNA): TGTGCCAGCAGTTTGAGCTCTGGAAACACCATATATTTT.

For this clone: With a much larger clone just one base away, this may be a read error. CDR3 region: CASSPGLYGYTF. The CDR3 DNA sequence: TGTGCCAGCAGCCCCGGACTCTATGGCTACACCTTC. The chain uses TRBV7-9 and TRBJ1-2, with D unclear. Germline V gene lookup returns CDR1 SEHNR and CDR2 FQNEAQ (reference sequence). This CDR3 is built from 12 residues. V was cut by 5 bases and J by 4 bases, with 8 bases left in between.

The CDR3 DNA is TGTGCCAGCAGTTCCCCTACTAGTAATCAGCCCCAGCATTTT. It translates to CASSSPTSNQPQHF. The rearrangement joins TRBV27 to TRBJ1-5; no clear D gene. The CDR3 totals 14 residues. Germline V CDR1 and CDR2: MNHEY, SMNVEV (reference sequence). V was trimmed by 4 bases and J by 4 bases, leaving 11 bases between them.